This T cell receptor (beta chain) was captured by sequencing in a study of beta chain features in type 1 diabetes. Study conclusions and caveats: Researchers report that Type 1 diabetes patients had moderately but significantly shorter TCRB CDR3s across all four CD4+ subsets. The naive, central memory and Treg TCRB repertoires of patients appeared to be more similar to one another than those of healthy donors.

The V segment lost 1 base and the J segment 1 base; nucleotides outside the gene matches: 8. The CDR3 extends over 18 amino acids. Looked up from germline, CDR1 is GTSNPN and CDR2 is SVGIG (reference sequence). Every isolated RNA sample was fully reverse transcribed, so sequencing captured expressed TCRB transcripts. Profiled with immunoSEQ multiplex PCR; TCRdb holds only in-frame clones, not every one. The table has approximately 270,000 clones, over 11% seen once. This clone has a handful of counts. Its specificity is not known. Based on CD45RO/CCR7/CD25/CD127/CD95/CD27, CD4+ regulatory, stem cell-like memory, naive and central memory cells were sorted.

This TCR was sampled from a man aged 30 to 39 with type 1 diabetes. The chain is built from TRBV30 and TRBJ2-2; 11 nucleotides align to TRBD2. The sequenced sample was naive CD4+ T cells from blood. For the CDR3, the DNA is TGTGCCTGGAGTGACCCGACCGGACTAGCGGGGAACACCGGGGAGCTGTTTTTT. Residues: CAWSDPTGLAGNTGELFF.